A selection of T cell receptor beta chains follows, all from one sample in a study of cytomegalovirus exposure and HLA in healthy donors. Assay used: immunoSEQ multiplex PCR; TCRdb lists only in-frame clones, some missing. Altogether around 150,000 clones are present, more than 75% being singletons, with the ten largest covering approximately 2.3%. Specimen: PBMCs. These receptors all come from a man in his late teens or twenties in good health and CMV-seropositive. Each CDR3 is given with its conserved first and last residue. D genes are given only for firm matches. Some rows have no size entry. The others give once, few or many, or a class for an expanded clone.

clone size | D gene | CDR3 length | J gene | V gene | CDR3 DNA | CDR3 protein
. | TRBD1 | 15 | TRBJ2-4 | TRBV6-4 | TGTGCCAGCAGTGCGCAGGGGGCGCCCAAAAACAGTCAGTACTTC | CASSAQGAPKNSQYF
. | . | 13 | TRBJ1-5 | TRBV4-1 | TGCGCCAGCAGCCAAGATGGGACTGAACCCCAGCATTTT | CASSQDGTEPQHF
. | TRBD1 | 15 | TRBJ1-2 | TRBV5-1 | TGCGCCAGCAGCGGAGGGGGACAGTTGGGTAATGGCTACACCTTC | CASSGGGQLGNGYTF
few | . | 19 | TRBJ2-3 | TRBV7-6 | TGTGCCAGCAGTTTTCAGTTCAACAGGGGGGGGGTATCGACAGATACGCAGTATTTT | CASSFQFNRGGVSTDTQYF
few | TRBD2 | 14 | TRBJ2-3 | TRBV27 | TGTGCCAGCAGTTTCGCGGGGGGGACCGATACGCAGTATTTT | CASSFAGGTDTQYF
. | . | 14 | TRBJ2-1 | TRBV14 | TGTGCCAGCAGCCAAGTTGGGGGGGGCTATGAGCAGTTCTTC | CASSQVGGGYEQFF
. | . | 11 | TRBJ2-3 | TRBV30 | TGTGCCTGGAGTAGGAGAGATACGCAGTATTTT | CAWSRRDTQYF
. | . | 16 | TRBJ2-5 | TRBV7-6 | TGTGCCAGCAGCCCGGCGGGTCGGACAGCCCAAGAGACCCAGTACTTC | CASSPAGRTAQETQYF
. | . | 15 | TRBJ2-7 | TRBV27 | TGTGCCAGCAGTTTATCGTACGACAGGTTCTACGAGCAGTACTTC | CASSLSYDRFYEQYF
. | . | 15 | TRBJ1-4 | TRBV9 | TGTGCCAGCAGCCAGACGGGGGATTATAATGAAAAACTGTTTTTT | CASSQTGDYNEKLFF
. | . | 11 | TRBJ2-7 | TRBV11-3 | TGTGCCAGCAGTTCTATTACGGAGCAGTACTTC | CASSSITEQYF
. | TRBD2 | 15 | TRBJ2-1 | TRBV6-6 | TGTGCCAGCAGCGTAGCGGGGGGTGCCTACAATGAGCAGTTCTTC | CASSVAGGAYNEQFF
. | TRBD2 | 14 | TRBJ2-1 | TRBV6-4 | TGTGCCAGCAGTGAGGCTAGCGGGGGCCATGAGCAGTTCTTC | CASSEASGGHEQFF
. | . | 14 | TRBJ1-1 | TRBV19 | TGTGCCAGTAGTATAAAGGGGCTGAACACTGAAGCTTTCTTT | CASSIKGLNTEAFF
. | . | 13 | TRBJ1-6 | TRBV2 | TGTGCCAGGGGGCAGGGCGTAGATTCACCCCTCCACTTT | CARGQGVDSPLHF
. | . | 15 | TRBJ2-1 | TRBV9 | TGTGCCAGCAGCGTTGGGCGGGGACTCTACAATGAGCAGTTCTTC | CASSVGRGLYNEQFF
. | TRBD2 | 22 | TRBJ2-6 | TRBV4-1 | TGCGCCAGCAGCCACGCACCGGGACTAGCGGGGGGAGATAGCTCTGGGGCCAACGTCCTGACTTTC | CASSHAPGLAGGDSSGANVLTF
. | TRBD2 | 16 | TRBJ2-2 | TRBV19 | TGTGCCAGTAGTATCGGGGGGGCATCGAACGGCGGGGAGCTGTTTTTT | CASSIGGASNGGELFF
. | . | 15 | TRBJ2-2 | TRBV4-3 | TGCGCCAGCAGCCAAGGGATGGAGGTCACCGGGGAGCTGTTTTTT | CASSQGMEVTGELFF
. | . | 16 | TRBJ1-4 | TRBV4-1 | TGCGCCAGCAGCCAAGATCTTCAGGGCGTGCGTGAAAAACTGTTTTTT | CASSQDLQGVREKLFF
once | . | 12 | TRBJ2-7 | TRBV6-5 | TGTGCCAGCAGTGAACTGTCGGGGGTTTGTTACTTC | CASSELSGVCYF
once | . | 13 | TRBJ2-7 | TRBV5-5 | TGTGCCAGCAGCTTGCCGGGGGTCTACGAGCAGTACTTC | CASSLPGVYEQYF
. | TRBD2 | 16 | TRBJ2-1 | TRBV7-6 | TGTGCCAGCAGCTTAGAGGTAGCGGGCTCCTACAATGAGCAGTTCTTC | CASSLEVAGSYNEQFF
. | TRBD1 | 15 | TRBJ2-1 | TRBV11-2 | TGTGCCAGCAGCCAAGGACAGGGGGTCTACAATGAGCAGTTCTTC | CASSQGQGVYNEQFF
. | . | 16 | TRBJ2-1 | TRBV7-2 | TGTGCCAGCAGCCTTGGACTTTCGAGCTCCTACAATGAGCAGTTCTTC | CASSLGLSSSYNEQFF
. | TRBD2 | 13 | TRBJ2-3 | TRBV6-6 | TGTGCTAGCGGGCAGGCTAGCACAGATACGCAGTATTTT | CASGQASTDTQYF
. | . | 15 | TRBJ1-5 | TRBV27 | TGTGCCAGCAGTTTAAGGTCAGGGTCGGGTCAGCCCCAGCATTTT | CASSLRSGSGQPQHF
. | . | 14 | TRBJ1-5 | TRBV6-6 | TGTGCCAGCGCTGGGGAGGGAGGCAATCAGCCCCAGCATTTT | CASAGEGGNQPQHF
. | . | 13 | TRBJ2-7 | TRBV6-6 | TGTGCCAGCAGGACGGAGGGTACCTACGAGCAGTACTTC | CASRTEGTYEQYF
. | TRBD1 | 19 | TRBJ1-3 | TRBV10-1 | TGCGCCAGTCGGTGCTCCTGGGACAGGGGGACGTCAACTGGAAACACCATATATTTT | CASRCSWDRGTSTGNTIYF
. | TRBD2 | 20 | TRBJ2-3 | TRBV7-8 | TGTGCCAGCAGCTTAGAAATGGGACTAGCGGGGGGGTTGCGCACAGATACGCAGTATTTT | CASSLEMGLAGGLRTDTQYF
. | TRBD1 | 14 | TRBJ1-4 | TRBV29-1 | TGCAGCGTTGAAGACCGGCGGGTTGGACAGGGGCTGTTTTTT | CSVEDRRVGQGLFF
. | . | 15 | TRBJ2-2 | TRBV9 | TGTGCCAGCAGCTCCGGCGGGGATAACACCGGGGAGCTGTTTTTT | CASSSGGDNTGELFF
few | TRBD2 | 16 | TRBJ2-1 | TRBV6-4 | TGTGCCAGCAGTGATGGTGGGCTAGCGGGGCACAATGAGCAGTTCTTC | CASSDGGLAGHNEQFF
. | . | 15 | TRBJ2-4 | TRBV25-1 | TGTGCCAGCAGTGGGGGGGTGACATGGAGTAACATTCAGTACTTC | CASSGGVTWSNIQYF
. | TRBD1 | 13 | TRBJ2-7 | TRBV5-4 | TGTGCCAGCAGCCGGGGACAGGGCTACGAGCAGTACTTC | CASSRGQGYEQYF
. | TRBD2 | 15 | TRBJ2-7 | TRBV14 | TGTGCCAGCAGCCACCTACGGACTAGCGGGGTGGAGCAGTACTTC | CASSHLRTSGVEQYF
few | . | 14 | TRBJ1-1 | TRBV9 | TGTGCCAGCAGCGTAGCTACGGCAGGGGAGAGGGCTTTCTTT | CASSVATAGERAFF
. | TRBD2 | 16 | TRBJ2-1 | TRBV6-5 | TGTGCCAGCAGTTACTCGGGTGGGGGGGACTACAATGAGCAGTTCTTC | CASSYSGGGDYNEQFF
. | TRBD1 | 15 | TRBJ2-2 | TRBV5-5 | TGTGCCAGCAGCCCTAGACAGGGAAACACCGGGGAGCTGTTTTTT | CASSPRQGNTGELFF
. | . | 17 | TRBJ2-2 | TRBV15 | TGTGCCACCAGCAGAGATGTGGGGCGATTGAACACCGGGGAGCTGTTTTTT | CATSRDVGRLNTGELFF
few | TRBD1 | 14 | TRBJ1-3 | TRBV30 | TGTGCCTGGTCAGGGACAGGCTCTGGAAACACCATATATTTT | CAWSGTGSGNTIYF